Below, 6 T cell receptor beta chains from the same sample are listed, as sequenced in a study of radiotherapy plus CTLA-4 blockade in lung cancer. The protocol was immunoSEQ multiplex PCR, while the TCRdb copy is restricted to in-frame clones and leaves out a portion. Of about 60,000 clones listed, 77% were seen once; the top ten hold almost 4%. The sequenced sample was peripheral blood, obtained from a patient treated with radiotherapy plus ipilimumab. The receptor source for this set is a human donor with non-small cell lung cancer who had a partial response to radiotherapy plus ipilimumab.

The chain employs TRBV10-3 and TRBJ1-2; D might be TRBD1 (6 bases). This CDR3 region has 22 residues. Germline V CDR1 and CDR2: ENHRY, SYGVKD. Between the trimmed V and J ends, which lost 0 bases and 0 bases, there was a span of 29 bases. For the CDR3, the DNA is TGTGCCATCAGTGAGTCGTGGGGGGACTATGGACAGTCTTTCGGCACTAACTATGGCTACACCTTC. It encodes CAISESWGDYGQSFGTNYGYTF.

This CDR3 is CASSLQGTGANVLTF. Here the CDR3 DNA reads TGTGCCAGCAGCCTCCAGGGGACTGGGGCCAACGTCCTGACTTTC. The chain has TRBV6-5 and TRBJ2-6; weak D call: TRBD1 (6 bases). V lost 6 bases to trimming and J lost 2 bases, with 11 bases between them. Germline values: CDR1 MNHEY, CDR2 SVGAGI. CDR3 length: 15 amino acids.

The genes are TRBV18 and TRBJ2-7; the match to TRBD2 covers 7 bases. V shed 3 bases, J shed 3 bases, and the junction held 2 bases outside the gene matches. Germline V gene lookup returns CDR1 KGHSH and CDR2 LQKENI. This CDR3 has 13 residues. The CDR3 here is CASSPGGNYEQYF. CDR3 in DNA: TGTGCCAGCTCACCGGGGGGGAACTACGAGCAGTACTTC.

With regard to this clone: The junction does not match germline at one end; this may be a read error. The V gene is TRBV29-1, the J gene TRBJ2-2; D may be TRBD2 (5 bases). The CDR3 runs 12 residues. Germline values: CDR1 SQVTM, CDR2 ANQGSEA. Here the CDR3 reads CSVGSYTGELLF. The CDR3 DNA is TGCAGCGTTGGCAGCTACACCGGGGAGCTGCTTTTT.

This chain links TRBV4-2 with TRBJ1-5; D perhaps matches TRBD1 (6 bases). V lost 0 bases, J lost 0 bases, and 6 bases lay in between. CDR3 length: 15 residues. CDR1 LGHNA and CDR2 YNFKEQ come from the germline V gene. The CDR3 reads CASSQEDSSNQPQHF. The CDR3 region has the DNA TGTGCCAGCAGCCAAGAGGACAGTAGCAATCAGCCCCAGCATTTT.

The chain couples TRBV7-2 to TRBJ1-4, with D possibly being TRBD1 (6 bases). Germline V lookup: CDR1 SGHTA, CDR2 FQGNSA. Trimming stripped 1 base from V and 8 bases from J, with 14 bases between. The CDR3 is 15 amino acids. The CDR3 DNA reads TGTGCCAGCAGCTTAGTTGGACAGAGAGAGGAAAAACTGTTTTTT. This translates into CASSLVGQREEKLFF.